These 3 T cell receptor beta chains originate from one sample sequenced in a study of blood T cell repertoires in COVID-19. Libraries were prepared by immunoSEQ multiplex PCR; TCRdb keeps only in-frame clonotypes and omits some of them. The table shows under 150,000 clones, with approximately 80% occurring only once. Sequencing used peripheral blood. The receptors derive from a man aged 35 to 55 with active or convalescent COVID-19.

The chain recombines TRBV7-3 with TRBJ2-7, with D perhaps TRBD2 (6 bases). With 1 base removed from V and 0 bases from J, the gap between germline ends came to 10 bases. Germline-derived CDR1 and CDR2 are SGHTA and FQGTGA. The CDR3 spans 15 residues. The CDR3 DNA is TGTGCCAGCAGCTTAAACGGGGGTTCCTCCTACGAGCAGTACTTC. Residues: CASSLNGGSSYEQYF.

This chain joins TRBV6-4 and TRBJ1-2; maybe TRBD1 (5 bases). Trimming removed 4 bases at V and 10 bases at J, with 25 bases between. The CDR3 is 16 amino acids. Germline CDR1 is MRHNA and CDR2 is SNTAGT. CDR3 in amino acids: CASSAVGGGYTTDYTF. The CDR3 DNA sequence: TGTGCCAGCAGTGCAGTCGGGGGGGGTTATACTACAGACTACACCTTC.

V is TRBV11-2 and J is TRBJ2-1, with 11 bases identical to TRBD2. CDR3 length: 16 residues. After removal of 2 bases from V and 7 bases from J, the junction contained 7 bases not matched to a gene. Germline CDR1 is SGHAT and CDR2 is FQNNGV. CDR3 region: CASSLIAGGLGNEQFF. The CDR3, as DNA: TGTGCCAGCAGCTTAATAGCGGGGGGGCTGGGAAATGAGCAGTTCTTC.